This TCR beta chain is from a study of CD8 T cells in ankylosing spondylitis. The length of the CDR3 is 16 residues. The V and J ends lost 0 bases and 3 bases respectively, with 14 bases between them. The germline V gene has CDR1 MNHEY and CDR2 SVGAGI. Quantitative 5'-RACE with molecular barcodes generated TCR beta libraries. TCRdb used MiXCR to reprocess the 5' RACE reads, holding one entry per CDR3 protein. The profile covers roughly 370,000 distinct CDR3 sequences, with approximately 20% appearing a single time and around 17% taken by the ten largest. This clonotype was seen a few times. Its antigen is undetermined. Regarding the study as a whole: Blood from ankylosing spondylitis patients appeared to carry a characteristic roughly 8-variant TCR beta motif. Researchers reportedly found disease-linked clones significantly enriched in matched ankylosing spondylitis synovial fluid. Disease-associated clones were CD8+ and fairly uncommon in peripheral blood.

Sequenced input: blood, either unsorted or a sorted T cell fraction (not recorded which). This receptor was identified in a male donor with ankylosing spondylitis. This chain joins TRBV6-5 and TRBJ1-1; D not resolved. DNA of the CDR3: TGTGCCAGCAGTTACTCTCGGCGGGGAACCCACACTGAAGCTTTCTTT. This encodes CASSYSRRGTHTEAFF.